Presented here are 2 T cell receptor beta chains from one specimen sequenced in a study of neoadjuvant nivolumab and ipilimumab in lung cancer. Using immunoSEQ multiplex PCR, the repertoire was profiled, and TCRdb retains in-frame clones only, with some absent. The sample contains about 29,000 clones, roughly 76% of which appear only once. The source was tumor tissue, collected after neoadjuvant nivolumab, alone or with ipilimumab, at or shortly before surgery. These receptor sequences come from an adult with non-small cell lung cancer.

The chain carries TRBV18 and TRBJ2-2; D is unclear. There are 14 residues in the CDR3. V dropped 0 bases and J dropped 6 bases, with 8 bases sitting between them. Germline V gives CDR1 KGHSH, CDR2 LQKENI. In DNA form, the CDR3 reads TGTGCCAGCTCACCACCGGTAGGCGCCGGGGAGCTGTTTTTT. Translation: CASSPPVGAGELFF. Full variable domain (remainder filled in from reference TRBV18 and TRBJ2-2): NAGVMQNPRHLVRRRGQEARLRCSPMKGHSHVYWYRQLPEEGLKFMVYLQKENIIDESGMPKERFSAEFPKEGPSILRIQQVVRGDSAAYFCASSPPVGAGELFFGEGSRLTVL.

V gene TRBV7-9 combines with J gene TRBJ2-7; 7 bases agree with TRBD2. The CDR3 has 14 amino acids. J was trimmed by 1 base and V by 5 bases; bases with no gene match: 5. The germline CDR1 and CDR2 sequences are SEHNR and FQNEAQ (reference sequence). In DNA, the CDR3 is TGTGCCAGCAGCCGCGGCGGGGGATCCTACGAGCAGTACTTC. Encoded protein: CASSRGGGSYEQYF.